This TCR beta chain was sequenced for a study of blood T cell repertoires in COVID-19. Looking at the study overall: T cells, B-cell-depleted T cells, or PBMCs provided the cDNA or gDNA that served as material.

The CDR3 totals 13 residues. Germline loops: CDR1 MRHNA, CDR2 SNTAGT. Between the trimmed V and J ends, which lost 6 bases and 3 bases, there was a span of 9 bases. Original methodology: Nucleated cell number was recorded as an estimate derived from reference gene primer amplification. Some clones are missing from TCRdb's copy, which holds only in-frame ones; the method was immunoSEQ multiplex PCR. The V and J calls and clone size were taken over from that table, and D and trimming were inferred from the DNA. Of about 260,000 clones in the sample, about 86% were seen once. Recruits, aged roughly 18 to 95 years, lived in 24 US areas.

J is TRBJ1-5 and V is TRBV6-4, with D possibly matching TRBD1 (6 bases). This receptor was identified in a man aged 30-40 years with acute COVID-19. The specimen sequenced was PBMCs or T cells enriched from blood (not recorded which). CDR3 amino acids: CASSGQPNQPQHF. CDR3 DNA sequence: TGTGCCAGCAGCGGACAGCCCAATCAGCCCCAGCATTTT.